Presented here are 14 T cell receptor beta chains from one specimen sequenced in a study of cytomegalovirus exposure and HLA in healthy donors. Vbeta (60) and Jbeta (13) primers were used in the PCR. Libraries were prepared by immunoSEQ multiplex PCR; TCRdb keeps only in-frame clonotypes and omits some of them. The data contain 100,000 or so clones, about four fifths of them singletons. The sequencing input was PBMCs. The receptors come from a young man in good health and CMV-seropositive.

The gene calls are TRBV27 and TRBJ2-7; D is unresolved. CDR1 is MNHEY and CDR2 is SMNVEV in the germline V gene (reference sequence). The CDR3 length is 14 residues. V lost 5 bases to trimming and J lost 6 bases, with 17 bases between them. This CDR3 is CASSLVSGVGEQYF. CDR3 bases: TGTGCCAGCAGTCTCGTATCCGGAGTTGGCGAGCAGTACTTC.

V is TRBV12-5 and J is TRBJ1-2; D ambiguous. The CDR3 sequence is 17 residues long. Germline CDR1 LGHNT, CDR2 FRNRAP. The germline V and J ends were trimmed by 0 bases and 4 bases, with 18 bases remaining between them. CDR3 sequence: CASGLVRRGRLLYGYTF. The CDR3 DNA reads TGTGCTAGTGGTTTGGTACGTCGGGGAAGGCTTCTCTATGGCTACACCTTC.

The rearrangement links TRBV28 to TRBJ1-4, with D perhaps matching TRBD1 (6 bases). V was clipped by 5 bases and J by 7 bases, with 11 bases between them. This CDR3 spans 13 amino acids. Germline V CDR1 and CDR2: MDHEN, SYDVKM. The chain's CDR3 is CASSLRGTEKLFF. In DNA form, the CDR3 reads TGTGCCAGCAGTCTCAGGGGTACTGAAAAACTGTTTTTT.

V usage is TRBV11-2 and J usage is TRBJ1-3; D is uncertain. V lost 3 bases, J lost 3 bases, and 15 bases lay in between. The CDR3 extends over 16 amino acids. Germline V gives CDR1 SGHAT, CDR2 FQNNGV. CDR3 protein: CASSLGEGFRGNTIYF. The CDR3 DNA reads as TGTGCCAGCAGCTTGGGTGAGGGCTTCCGTGGAAACACCATATATTTT. The entire variable domain, with the rest obtained from reference TRBV11-2 and TRBJ1-3, is as follows: EAGVAQSPRYKIIEKRQSVAFWCNPISGHATLYWYQQILGQGPKLLIQFQNNGVVDDSQLPKDRFSAERLKGVDSTLKIQPAKLEDSAVYLCASSLGEGFRGNTIYFGEGSWLTVV.

This chain uses TRBV7-2 with TRBJ2-1, with 7 bases fitting TRBD1. Germline CDR1 reads SGHTA; CDR2 reads FQGNSA. The ends lost 6 bases at V and 8 bases at J; junction bases unmatched: 7. The CDR3 runs to 13 residues. The CDR3 spells CASRMGQLDEQFF. CDR3 bases: TGTGCCAGCAGGATGGGACAGCTCGATGAGCAGTTCTTC. Filled out from reference TRBV7-2 and TRBJ2-1, the complete variable domain reads GAGVSQSPSNKVTEKGKDVELRCDPISGHTALYWYRQSLGQGLEFLIYFQGNSAPDKSGLPSDRFSAERTGGSVSTLTIQRTQQEDSAVYLCASRMGQLDEQFFGPGTRLTVL.

This rearrangement joins TRBV7-9 to TRBJ2-7, with TRBD2 as a possible D gene (6 bases). V lost 5 bases and J lost 3, with 14 bases in between. CDR3 size: 14 residues. Looked up from germline, CDR1 is SEHNR and CDR2 is FQNEAQ (reference sequence). CDR3: CASSPGLSFYEQYF. The CDR3 bases are TGTGCCAGCAGCCCGGGACTTTCCTTCTACGAGCAGTACTTC.

The genes are TRBV28 and TRBJ2-4; possibly TRBD2 for D (5 bases). The CDR3 spans 11 residues. Germline values: CDR1 MDHEN, CDR2 SYDVKM. With 3 bases removed from V and 13 bases from J, the gap between germline ends came to 10 bases. The CDR3 DNA reads TGTGCCAGCAGTTTCGGGAATGGGCAGTACTTC. It encodes CASSFGNGQYF.

The V and J genes are TRBV2 and TRBJ2-2, with a possible D match to TRBD1 (6 bases). V lost 4 bases, J lost 0 bases, and 9 bases lay in between. CDR1 SNHLY and CDR2 FYNNEI come from the germline V gene. This CDR3 region has 15 residues. The CDR3 here is CASSGGRPNTGELFF. In DNA form, the CDR3 reads TGTGCCAGCAGTGGGGGGCGGCCGAACACCGGGGAGCTGTTTTTT.

J is TRBJ2-1 and V is TRBV2; 12 nucleotides line up with TRBD2. Germline V gene data show CDR1 as SNHLY and CDR2 as FYNNEI. The length of the CDR3 is 17 residues. With 1 base clipped from V and 9 bases from J, the junction kept 10 bases outside the gene matches. CDR3 in amino acids: CASSEGLAGGGGGEQFF. The CDR3 DNA is TGTGCCAGCAGTGAAGGGCTAGCGGGGGGGGGAGGTGGTGAGCAGTTCTTC.

The V gene is TRBV6-6, the J gene TRBJ2-2, with 9 bases identical to TRBD1. There are 15 residues in the CDR3. With V trimmed by 5 bases and J by 8 bases, 9 bases remained unmatched. Germline V gene sequence: CDR1 MNHNY, CDR2 SVGAGI (reference sequence). Written as DNA, the CDR3 is TGTGCCAGCAGTGTCGGACAGGGGAGTACGGGGGAGCTGTTTTTT. Translated, it gives CASSVGQGSTGELFF.

The chain combines TRBV28 with TRBJ2-4, with a tentative D call TRBD2 (5 bases). CDR3 length equals 13 residues. V was trimmed by 8 bases and J by 8 bases, leaving 16 bases between them. The germline V gene has CDR1 MDHEN and CDR2 SYDVKM. As DNA, the CDR3 is TGTGCCAGCGGCTTGAGGGCCGGCGACATTCAGTACTTC. Translation gives CASGLRAGDIQYF. Supplemented by reference TRBV28 and TRBJ2-4, the full variable domain reads DVKVTQSSRYLVKRTGEKVFLECVQDMDHENMFWYRQDPGLGLRLIYFSYDVKMKEKGDIPEGYSVSREKKERFSLILESASTNQTSMYLCASGLRAGDIQYFGAGTRLSVL.

This clone came up once. The V gene is TRBV7-9, the J gene TRBJ1-2; 9 bases map to TRBD1. Germline-derived CDR1 and CDR2 are SEHNR and FQNEAQ (reference sequence). The length of the CDR3 is 11 residues. V gave up 8 bases and J gave up 10 bases; unmatched junction bases: 5. This CDR3 is CASGDRDDYTF. The CDR3 nucleotides are TGTGCCAGCGGGGACAGGGACGACTACACCTTC.

The chain employs TRBV19 and TRBJ1-5, with 7 bases identical to TRBD1. CDR3 length: 15 amino acids. Germline V gene sequence: CDR1 LNHDA, CDR2 SQIVND (reference sequence). V shed 9 bases and J 1 base; nucleotides not matched to a gene: 9. The CDR3 reads CASRAQGISNQPQHF. CDR3 bases: TGTGCCAGCCGAGCACAGGGGATCAGCAATCAGCCCCAGCATTTT.

The chain carries TRBV11-2 and TRBJ1-1; a weak D match, TRBD1 (6 bases). V gave up 1 base and J gave up 2 bases, with 23 bases separating them. Germline CDR1 and CDR2: SGHAT and FQNNGV. The CDR3 runs to 19 residues. CDR3 sequence: CASSLGAERGRGGNTEAFF. The CDR3 DNA follows: TGTGCCAGCAGCTTAGGGGCAGAGCGGGGGCGGGGGGGAAACACTGAAGCTTTCTTT.